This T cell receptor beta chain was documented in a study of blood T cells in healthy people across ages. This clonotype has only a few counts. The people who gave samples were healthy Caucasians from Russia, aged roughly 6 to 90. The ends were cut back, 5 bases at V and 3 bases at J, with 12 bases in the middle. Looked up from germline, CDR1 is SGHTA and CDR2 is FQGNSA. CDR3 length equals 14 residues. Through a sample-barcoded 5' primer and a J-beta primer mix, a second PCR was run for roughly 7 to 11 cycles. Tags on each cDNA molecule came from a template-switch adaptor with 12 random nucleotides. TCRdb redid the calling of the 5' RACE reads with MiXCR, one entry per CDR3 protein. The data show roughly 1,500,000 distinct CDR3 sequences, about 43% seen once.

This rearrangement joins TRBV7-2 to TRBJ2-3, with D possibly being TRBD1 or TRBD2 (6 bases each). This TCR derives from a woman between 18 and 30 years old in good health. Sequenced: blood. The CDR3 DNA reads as TGTGCCAGCAGCGCCCGGGGGCCAACAGATACGCAGTATTTT. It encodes CASSARGPTDTQYF.